This entry concerns a single TCR beta chain. Its antigen is still unknown. No base qualities exist here, and no much larger clone lies one base off it. TCRbeta CDR3 regions were amplified from genomic DNA using the immunoSEQ Assay, a bias-controlled multiplex PCR. The authors' analysis ran thus. Nucleated cell counts per sample were estimated from amplification of reference gene primers within the assay. Sequence reads were collapsed and filtered to measure the absolute abundance of every unique TCRbeta CDR3 rearrangement. For each sample, productive Simpson clonality was calculated as the square root of Simpson's diversity index across productive rearrangements. The table comes from immuneACCESS by way of TCRdb, which keeps in-frame sequences with V and J called. Part of the clones is missing from these tables; in studies checked, under half for an unresolved V gene and the rest for unknown reasons. That table furnishes V, J and clone size, whereas the DNA furnished D and trimming. For this sample the table gives around 100,000 clones, of which roughly 85% were detected only once. About 12% of the sample rests with the top ten.

The sample is drawn from a study of blood T cell repertoires in COVID-19 (dated by TCRdb to 2018 to 2020). For the study in its entirety: Collaborator samples came from the United States, Italy and Spain and covered acute and convalescent phases of COVID-19. The prospective study material was composed of cDNA or gDNA derived from T cells, B-cell-depleted T cells, or PBMCs. Samples came from the ongoing ImmuneRACE study (first 160 participants) plus 1,254 subjects from 6 global collaborators. HLA class I and class II types, where available, came from metadata supplied by the sample provider rather than from assay-based typing. Subjects who had been exposed to COVID-19, were actively infected with it, or had recovered from it provided the deeply sampled blood TCRbeta repertoires that made up the dataset. Sample metadata almost always included a de-identified subject ID, COVID-19 status, age in years and sex. The repertoires were released in a freely available public database meant as a resource for research on the immune response to SARS-CoV-2.

The collaborating institutions used their own protocols to collect whole blood in K2EDTA tubes. Collaborator samples were shipped for TCRbeta analysis as frozen whole blood, isolated PBMCs, or DNA extracted from either sample type. Per the germline V gene, SQVTM is the CDR1 and ANQGSEA is the CDR2. The germline ends are 17 bases apart after V is trimmed by 5 bases and J by 4 bases. The cysteine opens and the phenylalanine closes a CDR3 of 14 amino acids. Only CDR3 DNA is held: 42 bases, read in frame from base 1. General findings and caveats noted by the study authors: Clinical and demographic metadata were provided uncurated, with the amount varying by source and participant.

Sequencing was carried out using peripheral blood. This TCR derives from a woman aged 70 to 79 with acute or convalescent COVID-19. In this chain, TRBV29-1 is recombined with TRBJ2-5; TRBD1 could be the D gene, as 5 bases match. The DNA reads TGCAGCGTTTCTCCGCAGGGCGGCGGAGAGACCCAGTACTTC. This codes for CSVSPQGGGETQYF.